Below, 4 T cell receptor beta chains from the same sample are listed, as sequenced in a study of CD4+ T cells in melanoma. TCRdb's table, derived via immunoSEQ multiplex PCR, lists solely in-frame clones and lacks some. The table includes 11,000 or so clones, nearly 70% detected once. The sample consisted of cells from a culture (not recorded whether cultured in vitro). The receptors stem from a human donor with melanoma.

The chain couples TRBV7-7 to TRBJ2-2, with D perhaps assigned TRBD1 or TRBD2 (6 bases each). The V end was cut by 5 bases, the J end by 1 base, with 14 bases between. The V gene's germline CDR1 is SSHAT and CDR2 FNYEAQ (reference sequence). The length of the CDR3 is 16 residues. The CDR3 region is CASSLGGTRNTGELFF. CDR3 bases: TGTGCCAGCAGCCTGGGGGGCACAAGGAACACCGGGGAGCTGTTTTTT.

The J gene is TRBJ1-1, the V gene TRBV6-1, with TRBD1 matching over 8 bases. Trimming at V came to 6 bases and at J to 3 bases, leaving 9 bases not matched to a gene. CDR3 size: 15 residues. Germline V gene data show CDR1 as MNHNS and CDR2 as SASEGT. In nucleotides, the CDR3 is TGTGCCAGCAGCATCACGGACAGGGCGGACACTGAAGCTTTCTTT. Protein product: CASSITDRADTEAFF.

The rearrangement links TRBV2 to TRBJ2-3; D is unresolved. Per the germline V gene, CDR1 is SNHLY and CDR2 is FYNNEI. This CDR3 has 15 residues. Trimming pared 7 bases from V and 4 bases from J, leaving 18 bases between. CDR3 sequence: CASIPSPARSDTQYF. The DNA of the CDR3 is TGTGCCAGCATTCCCTCCCCGGCGAGGTCAGATACGCAGTATTTT.

CDR3 in amino acids: CASSRSGGERDTQYF. CDR3 in DNA: TGTGCCAGCAGCCGTAGCGGGGGGGAGAGAGATACGCAGTATTTT. V usage is TRBV7-3 and J usage is TRBJ2-3; 11 bases map to TRBD2. Germline CDR1 reads SGHTA; CDR2 reads FQGTGA. The CDR3 is 15 residues long. V lost 5 bases to trimming and J lost 5 bases; unmatched junction nucleotides: 6.